Listed below are T cell receptor beta chains from one sample, sequenced in a study of technical replicates of blood from a handful of donors. Profiling relied on immunoSEQ multiplex PCR, and the TCRdb table lists in-frame clones only, not all of them. This table holds approximately 52,000 clones, more than 85% found once. Sequencing input: PBMCs. The receptors originated from a human donor in good health. Some clones in this sample may be carry-over from other donors' samples. CDR3s include the opening cysteine and the closing phenylalanine or tryptophan. The D gene is left open where the match is weak. Clone size is shown for a subset of rows, as once, few, many or a class of expanded clone.

v_gene	d_gene	abundance	j_gene	CDR3nt	CDR3aa
TRBV5-6	TRBD2	-	TRBJ2-5	TGTGCCAGCAGCCCCAGCGTGACTAGCGGGGAGACCCAGTACTTC	CASSPSVTSGETQYF
TRBV7-9	TRBD2	-	TRBJ2-5	TGTGCCAGCAGCCTTAGCGGGAGCGTGGAGACCCAGTACTTC	CASSLSGSVETQYF
TRBV6-5	TRBD2	-	TRBJ2-3	TGTGCCAGCAGTTACTACCGGGAGGGCGAGACGTATTTT	CASSYYREGETYF
TRBV27	TRBD1	-	TRBJ1-2	TGTGCCAGCAGTTCATTTCTAAGACAGGGCTCTGGCTACACCTTC	CASSSFLRQGSGYTF
TRBV25-1	-	medium-sized	TRBJ2-2	TGTGCCTCCACCGACAGGTCGAACACCGGGGAGCTGTTTTTT	CASTDRSNTGELFF
TRBV18	-	-	TRBJ1-1	TGTGCCAGCTCACCCAAGGGGATGAACACTGAAGCTTTCTTT	CASSPKGMNTEAFF
TRBV30	-	-	TRBJ2-5	TGTGCCTGGAACCTCGGGACTTCAGGGGAGACCCAGTACTTC	CAWNLGTSGETQYF
TRBV2	-	-	TRBJ1-1	TGTGCCAGCAGTGTTACAGCCAAAGATGAAGCTTTCTTT	CASSVTAKDEAFF
TRBV4-3	-	-	TRBJ1-5	TGCGCCAGCAGCCAAGACCGGGGGGCAAGTCAGCCCCAGCATTTT	CASSQDRGASQPQHF
TRBV7-2	-	-	TRBJ2-2	TGTGCCAGCAGCTTAGGGCAATTAAACACCGGGGAGCTGTTTTTT	CASSLGQLNTGELFF
TRBV4-2	-	-	TRBJ2-7	TGTGCCAGCAGCCATGGACAGCCCCGAAAAGACTACGAGCAGTACTTC	CASSHGQPRKDYEQYF
TRBV6-4	TRBD2	-	TRBJ2-1	TGTGCCAGCAGTGACTCGACTAGCGGGGGGGCAAATGAGCAGTTCTTC	CASSDSTSGGANEQFF
TRBV5-1	TRBD1	-	TRBJ2-2	TGCGCCAGCAGCCATACAGGGGACGATTACACCGGGGAGCTGTTTTTT	CASSHTGDDYTGELFF
TRBV7-9	TRBD2	-	TRBJ2-2	TGTGCCGGTTCTTCGGGACTAGCGGGAGCGGAGCTGTTTTTT	CAGSSGLAGAELFF
TRBV27	TRBD1	-	TRBJ1-5	TGTGCCAGCAGTTTATATCGTGGACAGGGGTTTCGTCAGCCCCAGCATTTT	CASSLYRGQGFRQPQHF
TRBV11-1	-	few	TRBJ2-2	TGTGCCAGCAGTCGTAGGAGGGCACCCGGGGAGCTGTTTTTT	CASSRRRAPGELFF
TRBV30	-	few	TRBJ1-5	TGTGCCTGGGCCGGGGGACTTAGCAATCAGCCCCAGCATTTT	CAWAGGLSNQPQHF
TRBV7-8	TRBD1	-	TRBJ2-7	TGTGCCAGCAGCAAACAGGGGACCGCTTTCGAGCAGTACTTC	CASSKQGTAFEQYF
TRBV5-6	-	-	TRBJ1-2	TGTGCCAGCAGCACCGTATCCGGGGGCTATGGCTACACCTTC	CASSTVSGGYGYTF
TRBV9	TRBD1	-	TRBJ2-7	TGTGCCAGCAGCGTAGACGACAGGGCCCCCTACGAGCAGTACTTC	CASSVDDRAPYEQYF